This TCR beta chain came from a study of blood T cell repertoires in COVID-19. Generated by immunoSEQ multiplex PCR, the TCRdb table keeps only in-frame clones and is missing some. The sample consists of 140,000 or so clones, 85% to 90% of them appearing once. V was pared by 5 bases and J by 3 bases, with 9 bases of the junction left unmatched. The CDR3 length is 16 residues. Germline V gene sequence: CDR1 ENHRY, CDR2 SYGVKD. Participants were aged about 18 to 89 years from some 24 US areas. The specimen sequenced was PBMCs or T cells enriched from blood (not recorded which). The gene calls are TRBV10-3 and TRBJ2-1, with 8 nucleotides matching TRBD2. This clonotype was obtained from a man in his 60s who had recovered from COVID-19. The CDR3 region is CAISPAIAGIYNEQFF. CDR3 coding DNA: TGTGCCATCAGTCCAGCGATAGCGGGAATCTACAATGAGCAGTTCTTC.